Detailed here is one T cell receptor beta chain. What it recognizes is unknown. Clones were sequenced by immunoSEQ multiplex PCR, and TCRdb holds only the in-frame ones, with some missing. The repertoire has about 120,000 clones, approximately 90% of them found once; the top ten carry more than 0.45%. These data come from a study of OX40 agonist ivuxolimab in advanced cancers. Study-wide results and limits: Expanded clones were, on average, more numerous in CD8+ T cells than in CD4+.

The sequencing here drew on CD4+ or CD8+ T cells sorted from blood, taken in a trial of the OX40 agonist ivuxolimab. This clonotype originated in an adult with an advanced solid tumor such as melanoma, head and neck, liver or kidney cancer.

DNA for the CDR3: TGTGCCAGCAGTTTTCTCGGGACAGATGCGAATGAAAAACTGTTTTTT. It yields the protein CASSFLGTDANEKLFF. The chain has TRBV28 and TRBJ1-4, with 7 bases that match TRBD1. CDR1 is MDHEN and CDR2 is SYDVKM in the germline V gene. Trimming removed 3 bases from V and 5 bases from J; junction bases left unmatched: 9. The CDR3 extends over 16 amino acids.